Each of the 26 T cell receptor beta chains below was sequenced from the same sample in a study of blood T cells in healthy people across ages. Alongside a J-beta primer mix, a sample-barcoded 5' primer served in a second PCR lasting about 7 to 12 cycles. Each CDR3 protein gets one entry after TCRdb re-called the 5' RACE reads with MiXCR. The data contain about 1.6 million distinct CDR3 sequences, about 31% of them singletons. Sequenced: blood. The receptor source for this set is a woman aged 25 to 39 in good health.

The sample holds a few counts of this clonotype. With a much larger clone just one base away, this may be a read error. The CDR3 DNA reads TGTGCCAGCAGCGTAGATCAGCCCCAGCATTTT. Translation gives CASSVDQPQHF. The chain carries TRBV9 and TRBJ1-5; unclear D gene. This CDR3 contains 11 residues. From germline, CDR1 is SGDLS and CDR2 YYNGEE. V dropped 0 bases and J dropped 5 bases, with 0 bases sitting between them.

The chain couples TRBV20-1 to TRBJ1-5; D ambiguous. Trimming stripped 3 bases from V and 2 bases from J, with 11 bases between. CDR1 is DFQATT, CDR2 SNEGSKA, per germline (reference sequence). The CDR3 spans 14 residues. The CDR3 DNA follows: TGCAGTGCTAGGTCTGGGCAGGGCAATCAGCCCCAGCATTTT. Translation gives CSARSGQGNQPQHF.

This chain links TRBV12-3 or TRBV12-4 with TRBJ1-5; D not certain. V was cut by 6 bases and J by 7 bases, with 13 bases left in between. This CDR3 has 13 amino acids. CDR3 amino acids: CASSPGSGQPQHF. The CDR3 nucleotides read TGTGCCAGCAGCCCCGGGTCGGGGCAGCCCCAGCATTTT.

The V and J genes are TRBV11-2 and TRBJ2-1; 11 bases fit TRBD2. After removal of 5 bases from V and 5 bases from J, the junction contained 20 bases not matched to a gene. Germline V gene lookup returns CDR1 SGHAT and CDR2 FQNNGV. The CDR3 runs to 20 residues. CDR3 DNA sequence: TGTGCCAGCAGCCCAGTCGGGTCGGCTAGCGGGAGGACCTTACACAATGAGCAGTTCTTC. It specifies CASSPVGSASGRTLHNEQFF.

The table lists this clonotype with a few counts. J is TRBJ2-7 and V is TRBV7-2, with a tentative D call TRBD2 (5 bases). The CDR3 contains 16 residues. Germline CDR1 reads SGHTA; CDR2 reads FQGNSA. The V end lost 4 bases, the J end lost 3 bases, and 19 bases lay between the germline ends. CDR3 in DNA: TGTGCCAGCAGCTCATTCAGGAGGCACCGGTTCTACGAGCAGTACTTC. It codes for CASSSFRRHRFYEQYF.

There are many counts of this clonotype. The rearrangement uses TRBV4-1 and TRBJ2-7, with 10 bases identical to TRBD2. V lost 5 bases and J lost 3; bases outside the gene matches: 16. The V gene's germline CDR1 is MGHRA and CDR2 YSYEKL. CDR3 length: 18 amino acids. The CDR3 DNA follows: TGCGCCAGCAGCTATAACCCTCCCCGGACTAGCGGAATCTACGAGCAGTACTTC. Translating it yields CASSYNPPRTSGIYEQYF.

This chain uses TRBV9 with TRBJ2-7; maybe TRBD2 (7 bases). CDR3 length: 15 amino acids. Germline CDR1 reads SGDLS; CDR2 reads YYNGEE. The germline V and J ends were trimmed by 4 bases and 3 bases, with 17 bases remaining between them. The CDR3 reads CASSPGGADFYEQYF. Written as DNA, the CDR3 is TGTGCCAGCAGCCCTGGGGGGGCAGACTTCTACGAGCAGTACTTC.

Notes on this clonotype: A much larger clonotype is one base distant, so this may be a read error. DNA for the CDR3: TGCGCCAGCAGCCAAGAGCGAGACGGGACAGGGGACCACGAGCAGTACTTC. Its translation is CASSQERDGTGDHEQYF. The V and J genes are TRBV4-1 and TRBJ2-4; 10 bases map to TRBD1. The J call could be wrong; TRBJ2-7 is a better fit for the DNA end. Germline V gene sequence: CDR1 MGHRA, CDR2 YSYEKL. The CDR3 has 17 amino acids.

The chain uses TRBV2 and TRBJ2-2, with D possibly being TRBD2 (6 bases). The germline gives CDR1 SNHLY, CDR2 FYNNEI. CDR3 length: 14 amino acids. V was pared by 9 bases and J by 2 bases, with 13 bases between. In nucleotides, the CDR3 is TGTGCCAGGGAGGGAGGAAAAAACACCGGGGAGCTGTTTTTT. Protein sequence: CAREGGKNTGELFF.

CDR3 loop: CASSLGPGHSEQYF. The CDR3 nucleotides read TGTGCCAGCAGCTTAGGACCGGGCCACTCCGAGCAGTACTTC. The V gene is TRBV7-8, the J gene TRBJ2-7; D ambiguous. Trimming took off 1 base at V and 6 bases at J, with 13 bases between the two ends. Germline V lookup: CDR1 SGHVS, CDR2 FQNEAQ. This CDR3 is built from 14 residues.

A few counts support this clonotype. The chain recombines TRBV15 with TRBJ2-5; TRBD1 matches 10 bases. The closer fit of TRBJ2-7 to the DNA end suggests the J call may be wrong. CDR3 size: 15 residues. CDR1 and CDR2 from the germline V gene are LNHNV and YYDKDF (reference sequence). CDR3 in DNA: TGTGCCACCAGCTCAGGGGGACAGGGGTTCTACGAGCAGTACTTC. This encodes CATSSGGQGFYEQYF.

The chain is built from TRBV20-1 and TRBJ2-5, with 8 bases fitting TRBD2. The DNA matches TRBJ2-7 better at its end, which makes the J call doubtful. CDR1 DFQATT and CDR2 SNEGSKA come from the germline V gene (reference sequence). CDR3 length equals 15 residues. Here the CDR3 DNA reads TGCAGTGCTGGTCCCGCGGCGGGGGGTCCCCTCGAGCAGTACTTC. Translating it yields CSAGPAAGGPLEQYF.

The CDR3 loop is CASSELDSYNSPLHF. The CDR3 DNA sequence: TGTGCCAGCAGTGAACTCGACTCCTATAATTCACCCCTCCACTTT. This chain links TRBV6-1 with TRBJ1-6; D remains unclear. This CDR3 spans 15 amino acids. Germline V gene lookup returns CDR1 MNHNS and CDR2 SASEGT. V lost 2 bases to trimming and J lost 0 bases, with 5 bases between them.

This clonotype was picked up a small number of times. This chain uses TRBV7-2 with TRBJ2-1; TRBD2 matches 10 bases. The junction had 9 bases not matched to a gene; V was cut back by 0 bases and J by 10 bases. The CDR3 covers 16 residues. Germline loops: CDR1 SGHTA, CDR2 FQGNSA. DNA for the CDR3: TGTGCCAGCAGCTTAGCGGCTAGCGGGAGAGCGGGAGAGCAGTTCTTC. This sequence encodes CASSLAASGRAGEQFF.

V gene TRBV27 combines with J gene TRBJ2-7; D unclear. CDR1 is MNHEY, CDR2 SMNVEV, per germline (reference sequence). The CDR3 covers 13 residues. V was pared by 8 bases and J by 5 bases, with 16 bases between. The CDR3 spells CASRWIIGDEQYF. The CDR3 DNA sequence: TGTGCCAGCCGATGGATCATTGGGGACGAGCAGTACTTC.

Concerning this clonotype: Its ends do not fully match the called genes, so a read error is possible. The chain joins TRBV5-1 to TRBJ1-2, with D hard to call. The germline CDR1 and CDR2 sequences are SGHRS and YFSETQ. The length of the CDR3 is 13 residues. CDR3 region: CASSSPPNCGYTF. The CDR3, as DNA: TGCGCCAGCAGCTCGCCACCAAACTGTGGCTACACCTTC.

The rearrangement uses TRBV20-1 and TRBJ1-5; the match to TRBD1 covers 8 bases. The CDR3 runs to 14 residues. V was pared by 3 bases and J by 7 bases, with 8 bases of the junction left unmatched. Germline assignment: CDR1 DFQATT and CDR2 SNEGSKA (reference sequence). The CDR3 sequence is CSASEGQGNQPQHF. The CDR3 nucleotides read TGCAGTGCTAGCGAAGGACAGGGTAACCAGCCCCAGCATTTT.

In this sample, this clonotype turned up many times. The germline gene is not matched at one end of the junction; a read error may be the cause. V and J are TRBV5-1 and TRBJ1-5, with 7 bases fitting TRBD1. This CDR3 has 13 amino acids. Per germline, CDR1 SGHRS and CDR2 YFSETQ. The CDR3 bases are TGTGCCAGCAGTTTAGGGACAGATCAGCCCCAGCATTTT. As protein: CASSLGTDQPQHF.

The V call is TRBV5-5, the J call TRBJ1-1; no clear D gene. Trimming left V 2 bases short and J 0 bases short, with 5 bases between. The CDR3 is 13 amino acids. Germline V gene lookup returns CDR1 SGHKS and CDR2 YYEKEE (reference sequence). CDR3 amino acids: CASSFYMNTEAFF. In nucleotides, the CDR3 is TGTGCCAGCAGCTTTTATATGAACACTGAAGCTTTCTTT.

The chain links TRBV29-1 to TRBJ2-7; D is ambiguous. Trimming shortened V by 0 bases and J by 5 bases, and 11 bases separated the two germline ends. The CDR3 spans 13 residues. Germline CDR1 is SQVTM and CDR2 is ANQGSEA. The CDR3: CSVEDEVPHEQYF. The DNA for the CDR3 is TGCAGCGTTGAAGACGAAGTTCCCCACGAGCAGTACTTC.

As for this clonotype: At one boundary the junction diverges from the germline segment, which might be a read error. DNA of the CDR3: TGCGCCAGCAGCTTAGGTGGCGGGACGGCTCATTATGGCTACACCTTC. It yields the protein CASSLGGGTAHYGYTF. The V gene is TRBV7-8, the J gene TRBJ1-2; a possible D gene is TRBD1 (5 bases). Germline V gives CDR1 SGHVS, CDR2 FQNEAQ. The CDR3 is 16 residues long. Looking up the rest from reference TRBV7-8 and TRBJ1-2 gives the full variable domain: GAGVSQSPRYKVAKRGQDVALRCDPISGHVSLFWYQQALGQGPEFLTYFQNEAQLDKSGLPSDRFFAERPEGSVSTLKIQRTQQEDSAVYLCASSLGGGTAHYGYTFGSGTRLTVV.

The chain carries TRBV28 and TRBJ1-5, with no clear D. Trimming removed 8 bases at V and 5 bases at J, with 19 bases between. From germline, CDR1 is MDHEN and CDR2 SYDVKM. This CDR3 has 15 amino acids. The CDR3 DNA sequence: TGTGCCAGCGGCAAAGCCAGGACCTGGGATCAGCCCCAGCATTTT. Residues: CASGKARTWDQPQHF. Filled out from reference TRBV28 and TRBJ1-5, the complete variable domain reads DVKVTQSSRYLVKRTGEKVFLECVQDMDHENMFWYRQDPGLGLRLIYFSYDVKMKEKGDIPEGYSVSREKKERFSLILESASTNQTSMYLCASGKARTWDQPQHFGDGTRLSIL.

The chain combines TRBV20-1 with TRBJ1-2, with D perhaps TRBD1 (6 bases). The germline CDR1 and CDR2 sequences are DFQATT and SNEGSKA (reference sequence). This CDR3 comprises 15 residues. Trimming removed 6 bases from V and 1 base from J, with 18 bases in between. The CDR3 DNA follows: TGCAGTGCACTCGGACAGCTCACAATTAACTATGGCTACACCTTC. Residues: CSALGQLTINYGYTF.

There are a few counts of this clonotype. The rearrangement joins TRBV20-1 to TRBJ1-5; TRBD1 matches at 8 bases. Germline-derived CDR1 and CDR2 are DFQATT and SNEGSKA (reference sequence). V gave up 5 bases and J gave up 4 bases; unmatched junction bases: 10. The CDR3 length is 15 residues. CDR3 sequence (DNA): TGCAGTGCTCCCCACCGGGACAGGCAGAATCAGCCCCAGCATTTT. Protein sequence: CSAPHRDRQNQPQHF.

This clonotype was picked up a small number of times. The rearrangement uses TRBV5-1 and TRBJ2-3; no definite D call. The CDR3 loop spans 15 amino acids. CDR1 is SGHRS, CDR2 YFSETQ, per germline. The V end lost 2 bases, the J end lost 2 bases, and 12 bases lay between the germline ends. CDR3 residues: CASSLSPTSTDTQYF. In nucleotides, the CDR3 is TGCGCCAGCAGCTTATCCCCGACCTCCACAGATACGCAGTATTTT.

This clonotype was recorded a few times. This chain uses TRBV9 with TRBJ2-3; no clear D gene. From germline, CDR1 is SGDLS and CDR2 YYNGEE. Trimming cost V 4 bases and J 2 bases, with 8 bases left between them. This CDR3 is built from 13 residues. CDR3 in DNA: TGTGCCAGCAGCTTAATCAACACAGATACGCAGTATTTT. Amino acid sequence: CASSLINTDTQYF.